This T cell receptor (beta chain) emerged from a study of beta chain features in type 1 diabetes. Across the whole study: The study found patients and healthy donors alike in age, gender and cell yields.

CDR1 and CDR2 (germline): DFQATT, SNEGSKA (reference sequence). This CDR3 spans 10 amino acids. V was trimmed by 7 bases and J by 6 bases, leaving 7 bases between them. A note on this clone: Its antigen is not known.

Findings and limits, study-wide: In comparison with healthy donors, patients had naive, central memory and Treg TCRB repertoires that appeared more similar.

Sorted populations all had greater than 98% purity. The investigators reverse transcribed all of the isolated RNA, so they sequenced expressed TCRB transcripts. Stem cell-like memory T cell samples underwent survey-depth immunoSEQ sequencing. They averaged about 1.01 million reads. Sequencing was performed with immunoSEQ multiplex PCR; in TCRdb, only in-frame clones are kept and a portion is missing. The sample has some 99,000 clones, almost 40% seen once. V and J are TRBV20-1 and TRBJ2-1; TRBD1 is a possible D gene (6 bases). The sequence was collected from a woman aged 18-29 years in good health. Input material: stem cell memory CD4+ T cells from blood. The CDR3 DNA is TGCAGTGTCAGGGGCAATGAGCAGTTCTTC. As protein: CSVRGNEQFF.